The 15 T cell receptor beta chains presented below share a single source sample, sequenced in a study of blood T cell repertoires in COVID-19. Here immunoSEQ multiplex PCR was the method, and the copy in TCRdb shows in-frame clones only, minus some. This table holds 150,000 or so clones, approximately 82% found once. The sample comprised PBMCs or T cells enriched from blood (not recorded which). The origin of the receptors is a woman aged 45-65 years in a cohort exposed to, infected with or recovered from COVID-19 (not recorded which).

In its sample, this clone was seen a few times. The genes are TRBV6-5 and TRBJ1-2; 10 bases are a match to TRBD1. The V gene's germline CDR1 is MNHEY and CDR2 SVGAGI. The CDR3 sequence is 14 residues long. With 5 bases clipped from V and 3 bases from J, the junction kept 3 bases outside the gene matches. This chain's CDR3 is CASSMTGGDYGYTF. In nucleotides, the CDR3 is TGTGCCAGCAGTATGACAGGGGGCGACTATGGCTACACCTTC.

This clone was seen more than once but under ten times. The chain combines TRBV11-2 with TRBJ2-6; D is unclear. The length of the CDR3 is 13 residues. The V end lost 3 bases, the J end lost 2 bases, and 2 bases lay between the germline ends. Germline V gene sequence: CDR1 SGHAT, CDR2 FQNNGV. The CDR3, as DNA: TGTGCCAGCAGCTTCGCTGGGGCCAACGTCCTGACTTTC. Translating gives CASSFAGANVLTF.

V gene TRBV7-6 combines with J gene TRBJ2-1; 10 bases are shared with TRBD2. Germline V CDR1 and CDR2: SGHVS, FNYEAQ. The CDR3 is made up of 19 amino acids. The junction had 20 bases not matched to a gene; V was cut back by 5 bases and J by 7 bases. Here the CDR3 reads CASSPSGGAGGGVRNEQFF. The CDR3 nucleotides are TGTGCCAGCAGCCCTTCAGGGGGAGCGGGAGGGGGCGTAAGGAATGAGCAGTTCTTC.

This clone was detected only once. CDR3 sequence: CASYGDIEYTIYF. The CDR3 coding sequence is TGTGCCAGCTACGGGGACATTGAGTACACCATATATTTT. The chain recombines TRBV19 with TRBJ1-3; the D gene is possibly TRBD1 (6 bases). V lost 9 bases and J lost 8, with 17 bases in between. Per the germline V gene, CDR1 is LNHDA and CDR2 is SQIVND (reference sequence). The CDR3 sequence is 13 residues long.

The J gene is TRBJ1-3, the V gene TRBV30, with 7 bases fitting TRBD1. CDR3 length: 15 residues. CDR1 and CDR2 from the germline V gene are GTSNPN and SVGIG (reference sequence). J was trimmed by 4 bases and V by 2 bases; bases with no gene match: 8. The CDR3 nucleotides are TGTGCCTGGAGTTTAAACAGGGGATCCGGAAACACCATATATTTT. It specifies CAWSLNRGSGNTIYF.

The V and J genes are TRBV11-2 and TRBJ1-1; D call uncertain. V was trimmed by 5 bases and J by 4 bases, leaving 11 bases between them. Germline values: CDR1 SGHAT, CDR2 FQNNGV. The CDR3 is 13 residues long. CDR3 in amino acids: CASSLGRGTEAFF. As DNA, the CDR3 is TGTGCCAGCAGCCTAGGACGGGGCACTGAAGCTTTCTTT.

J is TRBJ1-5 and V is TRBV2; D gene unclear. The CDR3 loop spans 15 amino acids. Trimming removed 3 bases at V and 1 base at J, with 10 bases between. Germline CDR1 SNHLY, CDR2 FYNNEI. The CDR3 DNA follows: TGTGCCAGCAGTGACTCGGGGTTAAGCAATCAGCCCCAGCATTTT. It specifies CASSDSGLSNQPQHF. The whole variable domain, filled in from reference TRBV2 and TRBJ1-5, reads EPEVTQTPSHQVTQMGQEVILRCVPISNHLYFYWYRQILGQKVEFLVSFYNNEISEKSEIFDDQFSVERPDGSNFTLKIRSTKLEDSAMYFCASSDSGLSNQPQHFGDGTRLSIL.

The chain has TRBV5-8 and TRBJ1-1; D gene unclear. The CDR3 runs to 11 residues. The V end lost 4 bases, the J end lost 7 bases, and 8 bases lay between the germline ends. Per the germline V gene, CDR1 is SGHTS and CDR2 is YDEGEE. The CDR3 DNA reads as TGTGCCAGCAGCCGTAAGCATGAAGCTTTCTTT. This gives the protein CASSRKHEAFF.

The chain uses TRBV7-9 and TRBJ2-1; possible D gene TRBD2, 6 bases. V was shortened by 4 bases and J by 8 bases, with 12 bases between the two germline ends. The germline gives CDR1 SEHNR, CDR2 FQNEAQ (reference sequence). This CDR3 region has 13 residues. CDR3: CASSSTERDEQFF. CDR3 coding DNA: TGTGCCAGCAGCTCGACCGAGCGGGATGAGCAGTTCTTC.

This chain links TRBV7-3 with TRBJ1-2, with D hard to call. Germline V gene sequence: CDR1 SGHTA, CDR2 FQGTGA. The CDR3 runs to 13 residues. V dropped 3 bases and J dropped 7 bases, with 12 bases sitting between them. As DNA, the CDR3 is TGTGCCAGCAGCTTTAACTACATGCGTGGCTACACCTTC. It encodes CASSFNYMRGYTF.

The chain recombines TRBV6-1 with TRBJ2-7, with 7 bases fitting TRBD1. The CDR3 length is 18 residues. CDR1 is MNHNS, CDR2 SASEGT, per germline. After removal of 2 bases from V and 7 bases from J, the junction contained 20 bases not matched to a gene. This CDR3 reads CASSELFPRQGPPGEQYF. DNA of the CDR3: TGTGCCAGCAGTGAACTGTTCCCCAGACAGGGACCCCCGGGGGAGCAGTACTTC.

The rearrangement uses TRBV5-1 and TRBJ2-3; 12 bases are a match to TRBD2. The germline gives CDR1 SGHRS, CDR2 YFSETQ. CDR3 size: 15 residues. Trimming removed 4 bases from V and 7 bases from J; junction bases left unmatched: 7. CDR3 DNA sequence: TGCGCCAGCAGCACTAGACTAGCGGGAGCGAATACGCAGTATTTT. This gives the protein CASSTRLAGANTQYF.

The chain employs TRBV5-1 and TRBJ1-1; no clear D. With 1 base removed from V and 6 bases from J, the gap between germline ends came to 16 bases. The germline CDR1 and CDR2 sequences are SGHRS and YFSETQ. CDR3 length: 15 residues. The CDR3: CASSLMYPEQSEAFF. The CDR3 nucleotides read TGCGCCAGCAGCTTGATGTACCCTGAACAATCTGAAGCTTTCTTT.

The CDR3, as DNA: TGTGCCAGTAGTATCCCAAGAAACTCCGCCTATGGCTACACCTTC. It codes for CASSIPRNSAYGYTF. V gene TRBV19 combines with J gene TRBJ1-2; D not certain. Trimming stripped 3 bases from V and 4 bases from J, with 15 bases between. This CDR3 has 15 amino acids. Germline-derived CDR1 and CDR2 are LNHDA and SQIVND (reference sequence). The entire variable domain, with the rest obtained from reference TRBV19 and TRBJ1-2, is as follows: DGGITQSPKYLFRKEGQNVTLSCEQNLNHDAMYWYRQDPGQGLRLIYYSQIVNDFQKGDIAEGYSVSREKKESFPLTVTSAQKNPTAFYLCASSIPRNSAYGYTFGSGTRLTVV.

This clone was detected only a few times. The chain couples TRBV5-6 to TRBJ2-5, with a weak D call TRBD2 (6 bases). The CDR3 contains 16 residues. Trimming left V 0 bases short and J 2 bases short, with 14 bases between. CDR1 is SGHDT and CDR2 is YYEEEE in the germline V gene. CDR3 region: CASSLVGGGRQETQYF. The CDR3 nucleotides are TGTGCCAGCAGCTTGGTGGGGGGTGGTAGACAAGAGACCCAGTACTTC.